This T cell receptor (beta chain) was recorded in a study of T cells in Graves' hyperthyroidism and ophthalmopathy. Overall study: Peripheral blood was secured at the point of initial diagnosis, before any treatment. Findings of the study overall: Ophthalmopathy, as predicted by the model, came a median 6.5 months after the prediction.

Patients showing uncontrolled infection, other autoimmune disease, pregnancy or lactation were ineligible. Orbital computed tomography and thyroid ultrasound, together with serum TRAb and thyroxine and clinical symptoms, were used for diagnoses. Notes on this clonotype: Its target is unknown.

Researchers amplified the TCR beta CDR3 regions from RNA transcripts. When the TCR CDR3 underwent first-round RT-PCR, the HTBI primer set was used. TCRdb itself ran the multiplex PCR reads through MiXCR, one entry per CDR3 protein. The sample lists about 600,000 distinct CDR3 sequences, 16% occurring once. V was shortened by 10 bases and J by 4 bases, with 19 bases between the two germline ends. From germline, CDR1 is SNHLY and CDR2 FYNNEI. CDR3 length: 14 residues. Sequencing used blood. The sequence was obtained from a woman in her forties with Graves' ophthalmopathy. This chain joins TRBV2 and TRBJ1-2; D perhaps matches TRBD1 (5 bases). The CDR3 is CATTRWDLGYGYTF. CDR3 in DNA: TGTGCCACCACCCGCTGGGACCTAGGCTATGGCTACACCTTC.